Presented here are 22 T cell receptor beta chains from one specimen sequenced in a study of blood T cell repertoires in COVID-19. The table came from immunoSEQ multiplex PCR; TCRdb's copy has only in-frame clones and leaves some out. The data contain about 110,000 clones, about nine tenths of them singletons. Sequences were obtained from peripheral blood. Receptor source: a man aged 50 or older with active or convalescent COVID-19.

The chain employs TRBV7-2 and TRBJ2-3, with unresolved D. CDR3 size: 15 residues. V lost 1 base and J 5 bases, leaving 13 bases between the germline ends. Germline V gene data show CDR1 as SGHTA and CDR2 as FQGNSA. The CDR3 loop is CASSLDSLARDTQYF. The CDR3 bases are TGTGCCAGCAGCTTAGACAGCCTCGCCCGAGATACGCAGTATTTT.

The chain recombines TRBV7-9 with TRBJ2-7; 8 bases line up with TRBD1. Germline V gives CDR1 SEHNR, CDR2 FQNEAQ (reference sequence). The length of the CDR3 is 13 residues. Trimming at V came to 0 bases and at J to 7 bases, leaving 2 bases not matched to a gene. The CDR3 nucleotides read TGTGCCAGCAGCTTAGCGGACAGGGATGAGCAGTACTTC. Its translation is CASSLADRDEQYF. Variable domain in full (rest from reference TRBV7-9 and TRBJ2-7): DTGVSQNPRHKITKRGQNVTFRCDPISEHNRLYWYRQTLGQGPEFLTYFQNEAQLEKSRLLSDRFSAERPKGSFSTLEIQRTEQGDSAMYLCASSLADRDEQYFGPGTRLTVT.

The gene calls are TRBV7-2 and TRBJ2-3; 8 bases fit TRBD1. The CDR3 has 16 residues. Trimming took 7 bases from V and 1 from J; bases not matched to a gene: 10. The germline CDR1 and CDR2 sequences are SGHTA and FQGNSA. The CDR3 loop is CASTLPRGLGTDTQYF. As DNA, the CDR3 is TGTGCCAGCACCCTGCCCAGGGGGCTTGGCACAGATACGCAGTATTTT.

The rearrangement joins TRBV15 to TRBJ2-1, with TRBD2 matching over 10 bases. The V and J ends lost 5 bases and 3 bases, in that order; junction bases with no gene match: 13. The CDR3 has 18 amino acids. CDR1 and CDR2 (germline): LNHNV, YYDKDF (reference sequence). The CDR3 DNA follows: TGTGCCACCAGCTCGGGAAGAAAAGCGGGAGGGTACTACAATGAGCAGTTCTTC. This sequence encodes CATSSGRKAGGYYNEQFF.

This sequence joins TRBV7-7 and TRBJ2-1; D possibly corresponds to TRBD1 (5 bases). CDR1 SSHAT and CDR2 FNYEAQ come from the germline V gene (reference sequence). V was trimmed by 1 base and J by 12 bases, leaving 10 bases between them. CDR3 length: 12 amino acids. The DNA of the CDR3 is TGTGCCAGCAGCTTAGAGGTGGGGCCGCAGTTCTTC. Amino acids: CASSLEVGPQFF. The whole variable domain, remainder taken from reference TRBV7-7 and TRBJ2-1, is GAGVSQSPRYKVTKRGQDVTLRCDPISSHATLYWYQQALGQGPEFLTYFNYEAQPDKSGLPSDRFSAERPEGSISTLTIQRTEQRDSAMYRCASSLEVGPQFFGPGTRLTVL.

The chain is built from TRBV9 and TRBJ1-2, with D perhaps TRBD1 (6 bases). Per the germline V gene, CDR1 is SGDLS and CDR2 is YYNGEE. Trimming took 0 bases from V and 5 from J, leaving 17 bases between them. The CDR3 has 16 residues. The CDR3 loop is CASSVGQVDYYYGYTF. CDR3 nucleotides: TGTGCCAGCAGCGTAGGACAGGTCGACTACTATTATGGCTACACCTTC.

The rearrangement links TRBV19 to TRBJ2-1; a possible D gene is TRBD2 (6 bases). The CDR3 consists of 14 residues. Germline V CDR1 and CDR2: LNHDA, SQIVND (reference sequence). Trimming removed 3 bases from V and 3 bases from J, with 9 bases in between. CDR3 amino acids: CASSIGTGYNEQFF. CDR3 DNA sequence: TGTGCCAGTAGTATTGGGACTGGCTACAATGAGCAGTTCTTC.

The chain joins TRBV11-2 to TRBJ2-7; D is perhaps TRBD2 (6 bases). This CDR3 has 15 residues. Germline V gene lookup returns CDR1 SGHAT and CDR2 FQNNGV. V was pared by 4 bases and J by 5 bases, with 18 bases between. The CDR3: CASSSGLGRRHEQYF. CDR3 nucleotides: TGTGCCAGCAGCTCGGGACTCGGTCGTCGCCACGAGCAGTACTTC.

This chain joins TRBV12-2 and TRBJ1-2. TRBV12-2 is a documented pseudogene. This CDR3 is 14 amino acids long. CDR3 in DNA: TGTGCAAGTCGCGCACCTAGCGGGGCTCCTGGCTACACCTTC. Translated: CASRAPSGAPGYTF.

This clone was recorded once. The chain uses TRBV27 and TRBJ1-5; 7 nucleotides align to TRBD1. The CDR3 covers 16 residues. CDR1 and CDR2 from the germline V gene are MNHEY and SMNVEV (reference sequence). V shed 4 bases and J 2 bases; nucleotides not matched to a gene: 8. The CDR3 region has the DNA TGTGCCAGCAGTTCTGACAGGGCTTCGGGCAATCAGCCCCAGCATTTT. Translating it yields CASSSDRASGNQPQHF.

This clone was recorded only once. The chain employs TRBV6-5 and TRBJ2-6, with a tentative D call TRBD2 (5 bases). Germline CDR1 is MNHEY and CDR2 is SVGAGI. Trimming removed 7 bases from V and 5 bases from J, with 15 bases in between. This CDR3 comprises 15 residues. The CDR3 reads CASTPDPGRANVLTF. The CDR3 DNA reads TGTGCCAGCACCCCAGACCCGGGAAGGGCCAACGTCCTGACTTTC.

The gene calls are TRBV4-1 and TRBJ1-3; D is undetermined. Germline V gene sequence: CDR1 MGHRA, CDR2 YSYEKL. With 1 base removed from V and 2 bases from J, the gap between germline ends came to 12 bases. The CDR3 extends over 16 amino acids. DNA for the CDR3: TGCGCCAGCAGCCAAGGGACCGGGAGAGCTGGAAACACCATATATTTT. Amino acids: CASSQGTGRAGNTIYF.

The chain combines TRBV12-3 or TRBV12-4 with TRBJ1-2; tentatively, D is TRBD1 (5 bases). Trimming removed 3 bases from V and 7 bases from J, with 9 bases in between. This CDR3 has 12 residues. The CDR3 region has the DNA TGTGCCAGCAGTTTTAGGGGTAGTGGCTACACCTTC. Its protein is CASSFRGSGYTF.

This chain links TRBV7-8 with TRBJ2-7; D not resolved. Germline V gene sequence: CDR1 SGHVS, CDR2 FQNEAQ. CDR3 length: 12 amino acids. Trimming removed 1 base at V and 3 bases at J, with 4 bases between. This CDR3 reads CASSLGVYEQYF. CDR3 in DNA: TGTGCCAGCAGCTTAGGAGTCTACGAGCAGTACTTC.

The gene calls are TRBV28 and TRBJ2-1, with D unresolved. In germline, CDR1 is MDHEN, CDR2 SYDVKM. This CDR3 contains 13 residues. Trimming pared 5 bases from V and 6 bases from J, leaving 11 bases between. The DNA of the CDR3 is TGTGCCAGCAGTACCTCCGGTTCCAATGAGCAGTTCTTC. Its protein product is CASSTSGSNEQFF. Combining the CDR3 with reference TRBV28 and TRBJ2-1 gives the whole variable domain DVKVTQSSRYLVKRTGEKVFLECVQDMDHENMFWYRQDPGLGLRLIYFSYDVKMKEKGDIPEGYSVSREKKERFSLILESASTNQTSMYLCASSTSGSNEQFFGPGTRLTVL.

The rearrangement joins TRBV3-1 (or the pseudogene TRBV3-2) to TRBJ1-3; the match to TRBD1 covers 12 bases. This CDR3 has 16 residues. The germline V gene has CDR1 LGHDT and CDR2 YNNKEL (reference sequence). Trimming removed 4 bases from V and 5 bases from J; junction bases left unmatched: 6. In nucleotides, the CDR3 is TGTGCCAGCAGCCCTGGGACAGGGGGCTTGAGAAACACCATATATTTT. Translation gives CASSPGTGGLRNTIYF.

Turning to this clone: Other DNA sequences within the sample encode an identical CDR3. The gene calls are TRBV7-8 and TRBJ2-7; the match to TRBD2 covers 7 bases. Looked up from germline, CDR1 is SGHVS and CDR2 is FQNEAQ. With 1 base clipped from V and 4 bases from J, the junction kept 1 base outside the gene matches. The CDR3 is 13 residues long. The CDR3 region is CASSLGGGYEQYF. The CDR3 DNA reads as TGTGCCAGCAGCTTAGGGGGGGGATACGAGCAGTACTTC.

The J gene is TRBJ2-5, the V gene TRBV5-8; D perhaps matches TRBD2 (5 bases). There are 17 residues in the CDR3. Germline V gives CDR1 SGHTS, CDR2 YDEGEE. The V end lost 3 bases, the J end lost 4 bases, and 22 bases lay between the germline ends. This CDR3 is CASSSLRSATPRETQYF. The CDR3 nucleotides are TGTGCCAGCAGCTCCCTACGTAGCGCGACACCAAGAGAGACCCAGTACTTC.

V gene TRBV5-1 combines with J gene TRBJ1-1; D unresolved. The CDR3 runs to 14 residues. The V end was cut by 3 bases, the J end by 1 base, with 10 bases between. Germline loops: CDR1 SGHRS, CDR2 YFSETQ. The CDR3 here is CASSSGVANTEAFF. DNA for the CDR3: TGCGCCAGCAGCTCCGGGGTAGCGAACACTGAAGCTTTCTTT.

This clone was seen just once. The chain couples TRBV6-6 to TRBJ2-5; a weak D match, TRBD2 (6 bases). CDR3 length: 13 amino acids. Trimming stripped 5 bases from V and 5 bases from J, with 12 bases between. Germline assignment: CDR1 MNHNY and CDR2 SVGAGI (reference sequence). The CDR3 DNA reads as TGTGCCAGCAGTCCAGGGAGGTGGGAGACCCAGTACTTC. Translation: CASSPGRWETQYF.

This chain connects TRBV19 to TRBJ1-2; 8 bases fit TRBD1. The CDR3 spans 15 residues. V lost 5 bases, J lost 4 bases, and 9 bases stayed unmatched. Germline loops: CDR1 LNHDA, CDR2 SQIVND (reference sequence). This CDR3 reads CASSVQQGVVYGYTF. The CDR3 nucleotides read TGTGCCAGTAGTGTCCAACAGGGGGTCGTCTATGGCTACACCTTC.

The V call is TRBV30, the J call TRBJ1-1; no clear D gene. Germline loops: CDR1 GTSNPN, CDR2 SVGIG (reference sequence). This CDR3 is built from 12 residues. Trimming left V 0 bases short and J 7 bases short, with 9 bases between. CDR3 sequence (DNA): TGTGCCTGGAGTGTACACAGATTTGAAGCTTTCTTT. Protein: CAWSVHRFEAFF. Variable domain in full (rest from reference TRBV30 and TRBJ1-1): SQTIHQWPATLVQPVGSPLSLECTVEGTSNPNLYWYRQAAGRGLQLLFYSVGIGQISSEVPQNLSASRPQDRQFILSSKKLLLSDSGFYLCAWSVHRFEAFFGQGTRLTVV.